The present T cell receptor beta chain was sequenced within a study of shared clonotypes between healthy human individuals. General study findings and limits: With a few donors compared, around 5.4% of naive CD4 clonotypes were shared.

About this clone: Antigen: not known. This may stem from a read error, because a much larger clone lies one nucleotide away. Other DNA sequences in the sample encode the same CDR3.

The study drew its donors from healthy HIV-negative adults without recent acute infections or vaccinations. From CD4+ cells came CD45RA+ naive and CD45RA-negative memory subsets. Clones were read by immunoSEQ multiplex PCR, and TCRdb kept only the in-frame ones, dropping some. The sample records millions of clones, 85% to 95% being singletons. Germline V lookup: CDR1 MNHNY, CDR2 SVGAGI (reference sequence). The CDR3 has 12 residues. V was pared by 4 bases and J by 3 bases, with 7 bases between. The sequence was obtained from a man aged 18 to 29 in good health. Sequenced: naive CD4+ T cells sorted from blood. Subset in this sample: CD45RA+ positively selected. The chain couples TRBV6-6 to TRBJ2-7; D gene ambiguous. The CDR3 is CASSSDGYEQYF. The CDR3 DNA follows: TGTGCCAGCAGTTCGGACGGCTACGAGCAGTACTTC.